The present TCR beta chain was sequenced within a study of blood T cells in healthy people across ages (dated by TCRdb to 2015 to 2017). Looking at the study overall: In model experiments, roughly one uniquely barcoded TCR beta cDNA molecule per two T cells was captured by template switching. To track age-related changes in TCR beta repertoire diversity, the study relied on deep sequencing normalized with unique cDNA molecular identifiers. Four age groups were formed from the donors: young (average about 17 years), middle-aged (around 41), aged (over 55) and long-lived (approximately 78). Two additional independent replicas of 1 million unique cDNA reads from the same blood draw were analyzed for two donors (one aged 18 to 30 and one aged 80 or older). Study-level results and caveats: Bulk unsorted PBMC profiling prevented conclusive comparison of naive and antigen-experienced compartments. Compared with the aged group, more naive CD4+ T cells, fewer expanded clones and increased TCR diversity were shown by the long-lived group, suggesting age selection. Observed TCR beta diversity correlated strongly with the percentage of naive T cells measured by flow cytometry. Estimates of total diversity based on one million sequenced T cells were regarded as lower bounds and as underestimates. Because the CMV infection status of the donors was unknown, age-related changes in expanded clonotypes may potentially have been confounded. Observed TCR beta diversity per million T cells fell roughly linearly with age, and a significant reduction was already apparent by age about 43.

The library was built by means of 5' RACE. Sequencer: Illumina HiSeq 2500. A second PCR of about 6 to 11 cycles was run with a J-beta primer mix and a sample-barcoded 5' primer. Each TCR beta cDNA molecule received a unique molecular identifier from a template-switch 5' adaptor carrying 12 random nucleotides. Each sample yielded at least 2.5 million CDR3-containing paired-end reads. The Mint cDNA synthesis kit, primed by a TRBC-specific oligonucleotide, was used to synthesize first-strand cDNA from all RNA. Following uracil-DNA glycosylase treatment, all cDNA underwent a first 18-cycle PCR with the universal primers M1SS and BC2_uni_R. In the paper's pipeline: Normalization of each sample was performed by random selection of 1 million high-quality reads, each carrying a distinct molecular identifier. Instead of being binned into consensus sequences, reads that shared molecular identifiers were thrown out. MiTCR, run with a Q25 quality threshold and the strictest error-elimination algorithm, handled CDR3 identification, clonotype clustering and error correction. A nonparametric unseen species model using Euler transformation provided a lower-bound estimate of total TCR beta diversity. TCRdb trimmed the raw reads at Q25, called clones with MiXCR and kept productive beta chains. Each CDR3 protein appears once, grouped with its most common genes and DNA. The V and J calls and clone size are TCRdb's, not the authors'. This sample comprises roughly 800,000 distinct CDR3 sequences, around a quarter of them detected only once. About 3% of the sample is in the top ten clones.

This clonotype came up a few times. Its specific antigen is unknown. No base qualities exist here, and no much larger clone lies one base off it. Systemically healthy Caucasian individuals from Russia, 39 in total and aged roughly 6 to 95 years, were included as donors. Approximately 10 milliliters of peripheral blood were collected from each donor into EDTA-treated Vacutainer tubes. Ficoll-Paque density-gradient centrifugation was used to isolate PBMCs, with at least 7 million per sample. Trizol reagent was used to extract total RNA from PBMCs, with at least 6 micrograms per sample. For every donor, flow cytometry on a PBMC aliquot measured the percentage of naive CD45RAhigh/CD27high T cells. These data are also associated with another study on T cells of mothers and their children. Taken from the second paper: Donors were nine systemically healthy Caucasian individuals: three mothers and their six children. cDNA synthesis used all of the extracted RNA, with approximately 1.4 ug of RNA in each 15 ul reaction. Sample barcodes and 2-4 random nucleotides were added via the M1S primer in the second PCR. Over 8.5 million TCR beta CDR3 reads were obtained for each mother, and some 3.1 million reads were obtained for each child. Thymic selection similarly shapes TCR recombination output in related and unrelated pairs, with minor effect from inherited differences. Normalized repertoire overlap in related mother-child pairs was always slightly higher than in unrelated mother-child pairs, but the difference was never significant. Persistent microchimeric T cell clones were not detected, at a sensitivity of 95 to 100 clones per million clonotypes. Deep NGS was used in the study to compare the TCR beta repertoires of mothers and children and to look for features that separate related mother-child pairs from unrelated individuals. Mothers averaged roughly 36 +/- 4 years of age and children averaged about 10 +/- 4 years. After adapters were ligated using NEBNext reagents, the libraries underwent 100+100 nt paired-end sequencing on an Illumina HiSeq 2000. To prevent cross-contamination, the mother and child libraries were prepared a month apart and were sequenced in separate runs. Between roughly 500,000 and 2,300,000 distinct TCR beta clonotypes were identified per donor. Naive TCR beta clonotypes were estimated from low-frequency clonotypes matched to each donor's FACS-determined naive share, without sorting.

The TCR originated in a boy younger than 18 in good health. The material sequenced was blood.

The bases are TGTGCCAGCAGCTGGGGGACGGGGAGTGTAGAGACCCAGTACTTC. This yields the protein CASSWGTGSVETQYF. The rearrangement combines TRBV7-9 with TRBJ2-5; the D gene could be either TRBD1 or TRBD2, each agreeing at 5 bases. The CDR3 sequence holds 15 residues, the cysteine and phenylalanine included. This entry keeps only the CDR3 DNA: 45 bases, framed from base 1. From a lookup of the germline V gene (reference sequence), CDR1 and CDR2 are SEHNR and FQNEAQ. The junction shows trimming of 4 bases on V and 4 bases on J, plus 16 bases between the germline ends.